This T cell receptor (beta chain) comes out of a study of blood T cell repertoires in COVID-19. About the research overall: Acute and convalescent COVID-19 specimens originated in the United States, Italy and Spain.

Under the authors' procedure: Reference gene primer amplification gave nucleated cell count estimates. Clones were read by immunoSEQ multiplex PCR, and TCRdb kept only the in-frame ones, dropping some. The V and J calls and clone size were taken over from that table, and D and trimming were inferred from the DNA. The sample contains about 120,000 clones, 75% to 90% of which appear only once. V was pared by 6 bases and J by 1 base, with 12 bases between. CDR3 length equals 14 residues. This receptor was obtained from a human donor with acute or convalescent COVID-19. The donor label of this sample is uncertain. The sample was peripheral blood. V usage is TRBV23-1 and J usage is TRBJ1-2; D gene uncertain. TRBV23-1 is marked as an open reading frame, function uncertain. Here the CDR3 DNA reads TGCGCCAGCAGACGACATCACGATAACTATGGCTACACCTTC. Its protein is CASRRHHDNYGYTF.